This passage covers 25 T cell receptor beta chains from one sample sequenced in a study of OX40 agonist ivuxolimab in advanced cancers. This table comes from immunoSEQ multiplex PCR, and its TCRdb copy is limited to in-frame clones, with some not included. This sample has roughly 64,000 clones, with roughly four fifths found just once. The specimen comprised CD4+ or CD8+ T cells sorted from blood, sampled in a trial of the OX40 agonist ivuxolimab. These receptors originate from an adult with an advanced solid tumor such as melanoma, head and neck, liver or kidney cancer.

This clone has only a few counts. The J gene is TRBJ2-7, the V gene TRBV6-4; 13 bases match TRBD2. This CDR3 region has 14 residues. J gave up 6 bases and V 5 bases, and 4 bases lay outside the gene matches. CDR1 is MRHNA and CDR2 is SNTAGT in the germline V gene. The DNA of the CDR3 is TGTGCCAGCAGTCTACTAGCGGGAGGGAGCGAGCAGTACTTC. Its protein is CASSLLAGGSEQYF.

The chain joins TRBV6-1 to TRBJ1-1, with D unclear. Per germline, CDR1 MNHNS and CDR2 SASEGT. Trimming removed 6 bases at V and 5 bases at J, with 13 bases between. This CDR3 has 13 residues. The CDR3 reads CASSLIDGTEAFF. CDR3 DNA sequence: TGTGCCAGCAGCCTAATAGATGGTACTGAAGCTTTCTTT.

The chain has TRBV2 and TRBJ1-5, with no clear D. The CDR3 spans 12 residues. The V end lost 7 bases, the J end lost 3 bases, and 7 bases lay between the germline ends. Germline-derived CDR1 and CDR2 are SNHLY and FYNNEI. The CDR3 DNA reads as TGTGCCAGCAAATTGGACAATCAGCCCCAGCATTTT. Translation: CASKLDNQPQHF.

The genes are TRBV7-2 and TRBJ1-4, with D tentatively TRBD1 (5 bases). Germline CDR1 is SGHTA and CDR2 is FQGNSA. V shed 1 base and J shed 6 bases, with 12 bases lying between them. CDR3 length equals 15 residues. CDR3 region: CASSLVVGTDEKLFF. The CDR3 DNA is TGTGCCAGCAGCTTAGTGGTAGGGACGGATGAAAAACTGTTTTTT.

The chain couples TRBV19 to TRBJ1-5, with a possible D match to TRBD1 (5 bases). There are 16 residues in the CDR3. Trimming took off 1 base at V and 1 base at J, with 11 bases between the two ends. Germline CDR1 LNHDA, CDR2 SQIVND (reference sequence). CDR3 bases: TGTGCCAGTAGTATAGTCGGGGGTTGGAGCAATCAGCCCCAGCATTTT. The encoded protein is CASSIVGGWSNQPQHF.

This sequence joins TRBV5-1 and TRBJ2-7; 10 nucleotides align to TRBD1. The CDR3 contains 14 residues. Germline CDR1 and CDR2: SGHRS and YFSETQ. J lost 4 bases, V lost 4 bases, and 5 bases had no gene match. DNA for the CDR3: TGCGCCAGCAGCGAGCGACAGGGGGCTTACGAGCAGTACTTC. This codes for CASSERQGAYEQYF.

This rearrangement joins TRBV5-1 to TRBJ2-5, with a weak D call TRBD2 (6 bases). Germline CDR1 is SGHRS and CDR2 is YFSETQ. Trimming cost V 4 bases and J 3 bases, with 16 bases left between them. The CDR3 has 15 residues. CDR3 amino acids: CASSETGTLKETQYF. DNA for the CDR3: TGCGCCAGCAGCGAAACCGGGACTCTAAAAGAGACCCAGTACTTC.

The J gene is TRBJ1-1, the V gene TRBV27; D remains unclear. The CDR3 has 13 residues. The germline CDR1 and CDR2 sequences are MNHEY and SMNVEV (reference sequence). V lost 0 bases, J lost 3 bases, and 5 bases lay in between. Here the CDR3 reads CASSLSGDTEAFF. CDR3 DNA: TGTGCCAGCAGTTTATCAGGTGACACTGAAGCTTTCTTT.

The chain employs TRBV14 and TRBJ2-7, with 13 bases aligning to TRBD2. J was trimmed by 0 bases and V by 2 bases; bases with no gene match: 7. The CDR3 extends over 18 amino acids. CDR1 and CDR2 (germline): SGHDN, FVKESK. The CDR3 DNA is TGTGCCAGCAGCCAATTATCCGGGACTAGCGGGACCTCCTACGAGCAGTACTTC. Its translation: CASSQLSGTSGTSYEQYF.

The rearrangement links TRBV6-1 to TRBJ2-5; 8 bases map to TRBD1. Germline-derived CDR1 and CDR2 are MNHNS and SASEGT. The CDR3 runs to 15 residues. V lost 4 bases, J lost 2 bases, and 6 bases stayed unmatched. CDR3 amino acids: CASSGPDRGQETQYF. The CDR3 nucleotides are TGTGCCAGCAGTGGCCCTGACAGGGGACAAGAGACCCAGTACTTC.

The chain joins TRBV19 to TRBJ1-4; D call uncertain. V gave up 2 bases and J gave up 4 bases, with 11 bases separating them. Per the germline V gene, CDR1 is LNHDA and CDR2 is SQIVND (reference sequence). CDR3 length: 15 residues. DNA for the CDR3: TGTGCCAGTAGTATAAGGGCGGACTATAATGAAAAACTGTTTTTT. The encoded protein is CASSIRADYNEKLFF.

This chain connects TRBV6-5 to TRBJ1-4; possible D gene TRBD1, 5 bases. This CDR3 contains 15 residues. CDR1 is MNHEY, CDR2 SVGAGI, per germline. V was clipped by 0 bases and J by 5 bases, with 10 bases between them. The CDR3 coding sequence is TGTGCCAGCAGTTACTCAGGGGTGGAAAATGAAAAACTGTTTTTT. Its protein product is CASSYSGVENEKLFF.

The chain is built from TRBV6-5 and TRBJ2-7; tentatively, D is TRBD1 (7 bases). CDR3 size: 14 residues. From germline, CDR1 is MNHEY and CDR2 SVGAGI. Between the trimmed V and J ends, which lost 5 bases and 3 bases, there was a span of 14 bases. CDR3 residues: CASSAGQLNYEQYF. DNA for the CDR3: TGTGCCAGCAGTGCGGGACAGTTAAACTACGAGCAGTACTTC.

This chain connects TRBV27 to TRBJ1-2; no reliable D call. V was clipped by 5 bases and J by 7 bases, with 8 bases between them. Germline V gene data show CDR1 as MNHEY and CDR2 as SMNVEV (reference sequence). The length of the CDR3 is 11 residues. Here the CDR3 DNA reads TGTGCCAGCAGTACGAGGTTTGGCTACACCTTC. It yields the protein CASSTRFGYTF.

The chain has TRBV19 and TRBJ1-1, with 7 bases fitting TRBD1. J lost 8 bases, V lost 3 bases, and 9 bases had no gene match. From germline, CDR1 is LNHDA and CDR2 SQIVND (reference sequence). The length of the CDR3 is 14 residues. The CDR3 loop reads CASSITGAFGEAFF. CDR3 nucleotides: TGTGCCAGTAGTATTACAGGGGCGTTCGGAGAAGCTTTCTTT.

The CDR3 loop reads CASSQTGNTIYF. Here the CDR3 DNA reads TGTGCCAGCAGCCAAACTGGAAACACCATATATTTT. V is TRBV7-2 and J is TRBJ1-3; D is undetermined. Germline V gene sequence: CDR1 SGHTA, CDR2 FQGNSA. Trimming shortened V by 5 bases and J by 2 bases, and 4 bases separated the two germline ends. The CDR3 extends over 12 amino acids.

This CDR3 reads CASRPVGSYNEQFF. The CDR3 bases are TGTGCCAGCAGGCCCGTGGGGAGCTACAATGAGCAGTTCTTC. This sequence joins TRBV6-1 and TRBJ2-1; possibly TRBD2 for D (5 bases). Trimming took off 6 bases at V and 3 bases at J, with 12 bases between the two ends. CDR3 length equals 14 residues. The germline V gene encodes CDR1 MNHNS and CDR2 SASEGT.

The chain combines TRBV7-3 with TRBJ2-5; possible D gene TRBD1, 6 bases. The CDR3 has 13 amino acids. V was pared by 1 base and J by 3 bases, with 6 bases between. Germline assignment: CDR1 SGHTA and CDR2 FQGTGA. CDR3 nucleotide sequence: TGTGCCAGCAGCTTAAACAGGGAAGAGACCCAGTACTTC. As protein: CASSLNREETQYF.

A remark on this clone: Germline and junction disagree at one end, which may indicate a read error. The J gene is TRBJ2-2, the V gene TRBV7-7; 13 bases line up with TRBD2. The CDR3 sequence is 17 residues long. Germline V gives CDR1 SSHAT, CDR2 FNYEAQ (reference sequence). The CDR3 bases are TGTGCTAGCAGCCCGACTAGCGGGGGGTCCAACACCGGGGAGCTGTTTTTT. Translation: CASSPTSGGSNTGELFF.

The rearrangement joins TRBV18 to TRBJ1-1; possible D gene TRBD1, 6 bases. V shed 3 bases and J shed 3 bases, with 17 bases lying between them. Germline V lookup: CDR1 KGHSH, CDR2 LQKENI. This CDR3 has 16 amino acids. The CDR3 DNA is TGTGCCAGCTCACCCCAAGGAGGGGGGGGAGACACTGAAGCTTTCTTT. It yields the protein CASSPQGGGGDTEAFF.

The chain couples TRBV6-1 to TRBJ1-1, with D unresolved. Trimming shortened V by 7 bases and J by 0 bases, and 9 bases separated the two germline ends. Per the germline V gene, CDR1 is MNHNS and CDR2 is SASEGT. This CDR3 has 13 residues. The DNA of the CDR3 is TGTGCCAGCACGATTTCGGTGAACACTGAAGCTTTCTTT. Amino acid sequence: CASTISVNTEAFF.

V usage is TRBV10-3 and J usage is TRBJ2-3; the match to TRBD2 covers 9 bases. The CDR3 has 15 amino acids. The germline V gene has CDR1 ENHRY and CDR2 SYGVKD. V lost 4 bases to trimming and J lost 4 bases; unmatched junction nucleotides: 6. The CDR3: CAISAAGGPADTQYF. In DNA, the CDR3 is TGTGCCATCAGTGCGGCGGGGGGGCCCGCAGATACGCAGTATTTT.

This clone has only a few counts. For the CDR3, the DNA is TGTGCCAGCAGCGTAGGGGGGCAGGTCGGTACAGATACGCAGTATTTT. Its protein is CASSVGGQVGTDTQYF. The rearrangement links TRBV9 to TRBJ2-3; TRBD1 is a possible D gene (6 bases). The length of the CDR3 is 16 residues. Germline V gene lookup returns CDR1 SGDLS and CDR2 YYNGEE. The V gene lost 0 bases and the J gene lost 3 bases, with 14 bases spanning the gap.

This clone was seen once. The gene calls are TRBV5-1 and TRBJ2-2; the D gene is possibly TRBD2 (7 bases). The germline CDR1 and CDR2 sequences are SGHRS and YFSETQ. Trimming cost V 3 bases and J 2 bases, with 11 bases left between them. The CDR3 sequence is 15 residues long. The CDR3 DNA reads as TGCGCCAGCAGCTGGGGAGGGGGAAACACCGGGGAGCTGTTTTTT. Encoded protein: CASSWGGGNTGELFF.

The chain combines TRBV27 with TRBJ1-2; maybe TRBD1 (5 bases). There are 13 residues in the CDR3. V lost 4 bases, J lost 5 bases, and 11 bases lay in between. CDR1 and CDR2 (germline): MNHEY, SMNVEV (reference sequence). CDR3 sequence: CASSSLGDYGYTF. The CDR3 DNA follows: TGTGCCAGCAGTTCCTTAGGGGATTATGGCTACACCTTC.